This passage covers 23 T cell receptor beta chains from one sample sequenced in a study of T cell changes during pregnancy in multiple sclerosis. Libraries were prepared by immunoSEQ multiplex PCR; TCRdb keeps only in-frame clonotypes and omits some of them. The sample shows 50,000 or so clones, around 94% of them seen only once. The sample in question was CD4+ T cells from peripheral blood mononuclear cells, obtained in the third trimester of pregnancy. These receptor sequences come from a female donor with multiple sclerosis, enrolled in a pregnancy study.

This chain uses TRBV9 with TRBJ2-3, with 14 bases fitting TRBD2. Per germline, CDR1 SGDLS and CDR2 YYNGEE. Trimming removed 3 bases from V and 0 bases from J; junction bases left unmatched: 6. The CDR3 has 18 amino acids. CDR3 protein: CASSGQGLAGESTDTQYF. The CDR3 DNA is TGTGCCAGCAGCGGCCAGGGACTAGCGGGGGAGAGCACAGATACGCAGTATTTT. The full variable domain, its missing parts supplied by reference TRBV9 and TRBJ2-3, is DSGVTQTPKHLITATGQRVTLRCSPRSGDLSVYWYQQSLDQGLQFLIQYYNGEERAKGNILERFSAQQFPDLHSELNLSSLELGDSALYFCASSGQGLAGESTDTQYFGPGTRLTVL.

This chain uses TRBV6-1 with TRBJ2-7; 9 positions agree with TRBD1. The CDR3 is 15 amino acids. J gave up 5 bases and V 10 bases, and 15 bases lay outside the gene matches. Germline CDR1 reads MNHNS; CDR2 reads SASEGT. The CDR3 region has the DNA TGTGCCACAGCAGGGGGACAGGGTCCTGGCAACGAGCAGTACTTC. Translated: CATAGGQGPGNEQYF.

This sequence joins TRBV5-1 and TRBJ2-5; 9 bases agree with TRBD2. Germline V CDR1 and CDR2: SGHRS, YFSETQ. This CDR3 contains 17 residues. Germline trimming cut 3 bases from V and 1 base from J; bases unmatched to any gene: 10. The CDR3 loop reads CASSSIVGAGGQETQYF. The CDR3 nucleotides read TGCGCCAGCAGCTCCATCGTCGGAGCGGGGGGCCAAGAGACCCAGTACTTC. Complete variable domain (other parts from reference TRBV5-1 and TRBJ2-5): KAGVTQTPRYLIKTRGQQVTLSCSPISGHRSVSWYQQTPGQGLQFLFEYFSETQRNKGNFPGRFSGRQFSNSRSEMNVSTLELGDSALYLCASSSIVGAGGQETQYFGPGTRLLVL.

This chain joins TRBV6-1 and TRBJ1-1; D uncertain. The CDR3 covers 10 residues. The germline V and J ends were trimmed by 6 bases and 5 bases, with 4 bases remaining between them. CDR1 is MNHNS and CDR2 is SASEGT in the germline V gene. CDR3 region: CASRITEAFF. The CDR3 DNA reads TGTGCCAGCAGAATAACTGAAGCTTTCTTT.

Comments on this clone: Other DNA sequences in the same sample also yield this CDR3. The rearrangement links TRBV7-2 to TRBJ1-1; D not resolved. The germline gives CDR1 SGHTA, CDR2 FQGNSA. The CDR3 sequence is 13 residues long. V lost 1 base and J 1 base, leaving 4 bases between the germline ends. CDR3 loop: CASSLGRNTEAFF. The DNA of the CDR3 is TGTGCCAGCAGCTTAGGCAGGAACACTGAAGCTTTCTTT.

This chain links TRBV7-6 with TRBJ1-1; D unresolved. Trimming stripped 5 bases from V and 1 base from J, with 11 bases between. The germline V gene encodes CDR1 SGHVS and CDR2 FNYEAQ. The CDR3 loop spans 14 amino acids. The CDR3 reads CASSPWAGNTEAFF. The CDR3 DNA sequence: TGTGCCAGCAGCCCCTGGGCAGGGAACACTGAAGCTTTCTTT.

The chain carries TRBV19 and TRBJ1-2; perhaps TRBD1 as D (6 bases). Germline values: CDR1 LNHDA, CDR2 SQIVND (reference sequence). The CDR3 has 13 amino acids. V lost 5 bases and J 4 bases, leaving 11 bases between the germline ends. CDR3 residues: CASSERDTYGYTF. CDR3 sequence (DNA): TGTGCCAGTAGTGAGCGGGACACCTATGGCTACACCTTC.

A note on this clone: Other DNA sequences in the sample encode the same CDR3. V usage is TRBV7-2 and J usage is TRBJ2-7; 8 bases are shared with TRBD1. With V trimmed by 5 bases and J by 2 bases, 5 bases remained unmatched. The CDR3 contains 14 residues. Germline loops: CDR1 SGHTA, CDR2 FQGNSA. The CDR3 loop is CASSLGQEPYEQYF. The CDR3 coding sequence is TGTGCCAGCAGCCTGGGACAGGAGCCCTACGAGCAGTACTTC.

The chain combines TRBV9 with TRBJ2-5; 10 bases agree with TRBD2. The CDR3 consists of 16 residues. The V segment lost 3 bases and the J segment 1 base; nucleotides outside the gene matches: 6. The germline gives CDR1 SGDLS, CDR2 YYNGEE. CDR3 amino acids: CASSGTSGTSQETQYF. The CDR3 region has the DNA TGTGCCAGCAGCGGGACTAGCGGTACATCCCAAGAGACCCAGTACTTC.

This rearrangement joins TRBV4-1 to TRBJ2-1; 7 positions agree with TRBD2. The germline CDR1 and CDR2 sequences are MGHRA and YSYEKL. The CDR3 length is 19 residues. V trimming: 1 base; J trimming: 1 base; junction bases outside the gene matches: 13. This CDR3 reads CASSQGGAGRVVSYNEQFF. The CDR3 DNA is TGCGCCAGCAGCCAAGGAGGGGCGGGGAGGGTTGTTTCCTACAATGAGCAGTTCTTC.

The CDR3 reads CASSKRRGPYNEQFF. The CDR3 coding sequence is TGTGCCAGCAGCAAAAGGAGGGGGCCCTACAATGAGCAGTTCTTC. The V call is TRBV21-1, the J call TRBJ2-1; no check of the table's D call, TRBD1, against the DNA was made. TRBV21-1 is shown as a pseudogene. There are 15 residues in the CDR3.

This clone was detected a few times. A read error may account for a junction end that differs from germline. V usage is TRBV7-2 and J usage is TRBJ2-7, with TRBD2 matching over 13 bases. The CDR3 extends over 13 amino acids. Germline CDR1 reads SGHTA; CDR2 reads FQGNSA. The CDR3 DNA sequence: TGTGCCAGCAGCGAACTAGCGGGGGGGCACTCGAACTTC. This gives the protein CASSELAGGHSNF.

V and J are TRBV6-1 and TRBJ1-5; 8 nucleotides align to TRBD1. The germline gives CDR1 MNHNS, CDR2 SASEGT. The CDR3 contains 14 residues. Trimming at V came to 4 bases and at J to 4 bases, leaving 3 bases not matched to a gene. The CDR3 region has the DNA TGTGCCAGCAGTGCACAGGGGGGAAATCAGCCCCAGCATTTT. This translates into CASSAQGGNQPQHF.

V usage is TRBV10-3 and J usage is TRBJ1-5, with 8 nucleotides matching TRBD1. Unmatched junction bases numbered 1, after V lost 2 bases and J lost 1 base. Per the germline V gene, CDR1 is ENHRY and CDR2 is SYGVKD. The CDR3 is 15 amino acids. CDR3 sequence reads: CAISERQGSNQPQHF. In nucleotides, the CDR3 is TGTGCCATCAGTGAGAGACAGGGGAGCAATCAGCCCCAGCATTTT.

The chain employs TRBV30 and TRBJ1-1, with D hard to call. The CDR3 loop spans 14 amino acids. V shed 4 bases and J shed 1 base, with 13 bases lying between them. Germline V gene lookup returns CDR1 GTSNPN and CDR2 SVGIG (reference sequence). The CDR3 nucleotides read TGTGCCTGGACGCGGGGAGGGCAGAACACTGAAGCTTTCTTT. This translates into CAWTRGGQNTEAFF.

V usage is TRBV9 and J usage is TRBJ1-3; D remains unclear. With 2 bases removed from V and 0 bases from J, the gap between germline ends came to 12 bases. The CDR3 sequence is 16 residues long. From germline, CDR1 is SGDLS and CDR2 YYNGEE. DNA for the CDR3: TGTGCCAGCAGCGTGGGCAGGCTAGCCTCTGGAAACACCATATATTTT. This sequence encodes CASSVGRLASGNTIYF.

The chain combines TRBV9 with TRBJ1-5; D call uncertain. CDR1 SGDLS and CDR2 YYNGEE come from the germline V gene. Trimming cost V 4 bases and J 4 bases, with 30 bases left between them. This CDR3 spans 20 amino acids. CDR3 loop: CASSPRGGISASLVNQPQHF. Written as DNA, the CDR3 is TGTGCCAGCAGCCCAAGAGGAGGAATTTCAGCGTCTTTGGTGAATCAGCCCCAGCATTTT.

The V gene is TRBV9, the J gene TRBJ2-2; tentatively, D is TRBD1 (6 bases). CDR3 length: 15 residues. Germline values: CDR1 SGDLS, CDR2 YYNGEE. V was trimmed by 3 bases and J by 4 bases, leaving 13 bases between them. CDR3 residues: CASSERTVPTGELFF. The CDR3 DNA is TGTGCCAGCAGCGAAAGGACAGTCCCCACCGGGGAGCTGTTTTTT.

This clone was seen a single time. CDR3 sequence: CASSLTLPGYEQYF. In nucleotides, the CDR3 is TGTGCCAGCTCGCTTACTCTGCCGGGGTACGAGCAGTACTTC. The V call is TRBV18, the J call TRBJ2-7, with D perhaps matching TRBD2 (5 bases). Germline V gives CDR1 KGHSH, CDR2 LQKENI. The CDR3 runs 14 residues. With 6 bases removed from V and 4 bases from J, the gap between germline ends came to 16 bases.

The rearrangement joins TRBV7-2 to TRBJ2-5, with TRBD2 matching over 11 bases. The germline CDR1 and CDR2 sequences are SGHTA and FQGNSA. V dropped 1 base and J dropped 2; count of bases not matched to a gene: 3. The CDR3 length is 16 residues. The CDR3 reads CASSLVSSGGQETQYF. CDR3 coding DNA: TGTGCCAGCAGCTTAGTTTCTAGCGGGGGGCAAGAGACCCAGTACTTC.

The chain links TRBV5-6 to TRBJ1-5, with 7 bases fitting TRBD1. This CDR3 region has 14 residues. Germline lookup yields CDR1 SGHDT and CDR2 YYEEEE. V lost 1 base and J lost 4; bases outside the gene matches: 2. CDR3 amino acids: CASSLIQGNQPQHF. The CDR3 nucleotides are TGTGCCAGCAGCTTGATACAGGGGAATCAGCCCCAGCATTTT.

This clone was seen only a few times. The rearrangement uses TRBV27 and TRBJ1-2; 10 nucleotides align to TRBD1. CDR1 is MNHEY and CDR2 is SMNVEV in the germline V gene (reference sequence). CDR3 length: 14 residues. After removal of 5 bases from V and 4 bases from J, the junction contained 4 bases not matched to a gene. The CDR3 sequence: CASSPRTGGYGYTF. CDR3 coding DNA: TGTGCCAGCAGTCCCCGGACAGGGGGCTATGGCTACACCTTC.

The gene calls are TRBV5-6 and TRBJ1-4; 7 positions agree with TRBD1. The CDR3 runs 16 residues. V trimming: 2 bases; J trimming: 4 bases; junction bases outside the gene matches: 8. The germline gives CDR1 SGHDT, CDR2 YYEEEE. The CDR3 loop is CASSFKQGTYNEKLFF. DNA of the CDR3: TGTGCCAGCAGCTTCAAACAGGGGACATATAATGAAAAACTGTTTTTT.